The sequence of this TCR beta chain was determined in a study of T cells after yellow fever vaccination. Study observations and caveats: Abundant clonotypes from the bulk population could contaminate FACS-sorted repertoires.

5'RACE template switching produced TCR cDNA carrying a universal primer site and UMIs. Each CDR3 protein is one row after TCRdb ran MiXCR on the 5' RACE reads. Of roughly 500,000 distinct CDR3 sequences in the sample, 15% to 20% were seen once. This clonotype was counted a few times. As yet, its antigen is unknown. Trimming took off 5 bases at V and 2 bases at J, with 13 bases between the two ends. The CDR3 sequence is 14 residues long. Germline lookup yields CDR1 DFQATT and CDR2 SNEGSKA (reference sequence). The sequences come from PBMCs, collected 15 days after the yellow fever booster vaccination. V gene TRBV20-1 combines with J gene TRBJ1-5; D is uncertain. The clonotype originates from a man under 40 who received the YFV17D yellow fever vaccine. The CDR3 DNA follows: TGCAGTGCTCTCGTGGGTTCGGGCAATCAGCCCCAGCATTTT. It translates to CSALVGSGNQPQHF.